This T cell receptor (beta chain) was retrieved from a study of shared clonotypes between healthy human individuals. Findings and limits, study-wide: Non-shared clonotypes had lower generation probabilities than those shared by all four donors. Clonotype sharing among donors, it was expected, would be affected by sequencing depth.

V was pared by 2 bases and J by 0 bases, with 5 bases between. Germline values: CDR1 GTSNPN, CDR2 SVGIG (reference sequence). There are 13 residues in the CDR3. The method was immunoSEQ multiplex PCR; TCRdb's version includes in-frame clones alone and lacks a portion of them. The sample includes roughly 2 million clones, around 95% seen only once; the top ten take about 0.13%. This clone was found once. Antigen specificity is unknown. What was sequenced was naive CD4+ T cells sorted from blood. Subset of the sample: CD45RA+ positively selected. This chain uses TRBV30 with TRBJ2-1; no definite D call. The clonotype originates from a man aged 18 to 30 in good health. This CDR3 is CAWSFSSYNEQFF. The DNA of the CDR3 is TGTGCCTGGAGTTTCAGCTCCTACAATGAGCAGTTCTTC.